This TCR beta chain came from a study of OX40 agonist ivuxolimab in advanced cancers. At the level of the study: Patients were dosed with the agonistic anti-OX40 (CD134) antibody ivuxolimab. At just under 85% male, the cohort had a mean age of around 56 years, ranging from about 23 to 79. Study-level findings and limits: Blood T cells, both CD4+ and CD8+, expanded clonally by week 6 at 0.1 to 3.0 mg/kg. Antigen specificity remained undetermined for the expanded peripheral T cells.

V lost 3 bases to trimming and J lost 2 bases, with 7 bases between them. The CDR3 spans 12 residues. Germline CDR1 reads SQVTM; CDR2 reads ANQGSEA. Clones were read by immunoSEQ multiplex PCR, and TCRdb kept only the in-frame ones, dropping some. The data contain roughly 120,000 clones, roughly 92% of them singletons. The table lists this clone with a count of one. The antigen is not known. The sequence was collected from an adult with an advanced solid tumor such as melanoma, head and neck, liver or kidney cancer. The chain employs TRBV29-1 and TRBJ1-1; TRBD1 might be the D (6 bases). The sequencing used CD4+ or CD8+ T cells sorted from blood, collected in a trial of the OX40 agonist ivuxolimab. The CDR3 loop is CSVDRGNTEAFF. The CDR3 nucleotides read TGCAGCGTTGACAGGGGCAACACTGAAGCTTTCTTT.